This TCR beta chain was sequenced for a study of T cells in Graves' hyperthyroidism and ophthalmopathy. TCR beta CDR3 regions were amplified from RNA transcripts. The study used the HTBI primer set for a first-round RT-PCR of the TCR CDR3. Using its own MiXCR run on the multiplex PCR reads, TCRdb lists one record per CDR3 protein. This table has 450,000 to 650,000 distinct CDR3 sequences, 14% appearing once. The CDR3 totals 22 residues. Germline V lookup: CDR1 SGHTA, CDR2 FQGNSA. The V segment lost 4 bases and the J segment 0 bases; nucleotides outside the gene matches: 19. The gene calls are TRBV7-2 and TRBJ2-1; 12 nucleotides align to TRBD2. The TCR sequence derives from a woman aged 18-30 years with Graves' ophthalmopathy. Input material: blood. Written as DNA, the CDR3 is TGTGCCAGCAGCTCTCCGGGACAGGGGTCTAGCGGGAGGGTGAGCTCCTACAATGAGCAGTTCTTC. It is translated as CASSSPGQGSSGRVSSYNEQFF.